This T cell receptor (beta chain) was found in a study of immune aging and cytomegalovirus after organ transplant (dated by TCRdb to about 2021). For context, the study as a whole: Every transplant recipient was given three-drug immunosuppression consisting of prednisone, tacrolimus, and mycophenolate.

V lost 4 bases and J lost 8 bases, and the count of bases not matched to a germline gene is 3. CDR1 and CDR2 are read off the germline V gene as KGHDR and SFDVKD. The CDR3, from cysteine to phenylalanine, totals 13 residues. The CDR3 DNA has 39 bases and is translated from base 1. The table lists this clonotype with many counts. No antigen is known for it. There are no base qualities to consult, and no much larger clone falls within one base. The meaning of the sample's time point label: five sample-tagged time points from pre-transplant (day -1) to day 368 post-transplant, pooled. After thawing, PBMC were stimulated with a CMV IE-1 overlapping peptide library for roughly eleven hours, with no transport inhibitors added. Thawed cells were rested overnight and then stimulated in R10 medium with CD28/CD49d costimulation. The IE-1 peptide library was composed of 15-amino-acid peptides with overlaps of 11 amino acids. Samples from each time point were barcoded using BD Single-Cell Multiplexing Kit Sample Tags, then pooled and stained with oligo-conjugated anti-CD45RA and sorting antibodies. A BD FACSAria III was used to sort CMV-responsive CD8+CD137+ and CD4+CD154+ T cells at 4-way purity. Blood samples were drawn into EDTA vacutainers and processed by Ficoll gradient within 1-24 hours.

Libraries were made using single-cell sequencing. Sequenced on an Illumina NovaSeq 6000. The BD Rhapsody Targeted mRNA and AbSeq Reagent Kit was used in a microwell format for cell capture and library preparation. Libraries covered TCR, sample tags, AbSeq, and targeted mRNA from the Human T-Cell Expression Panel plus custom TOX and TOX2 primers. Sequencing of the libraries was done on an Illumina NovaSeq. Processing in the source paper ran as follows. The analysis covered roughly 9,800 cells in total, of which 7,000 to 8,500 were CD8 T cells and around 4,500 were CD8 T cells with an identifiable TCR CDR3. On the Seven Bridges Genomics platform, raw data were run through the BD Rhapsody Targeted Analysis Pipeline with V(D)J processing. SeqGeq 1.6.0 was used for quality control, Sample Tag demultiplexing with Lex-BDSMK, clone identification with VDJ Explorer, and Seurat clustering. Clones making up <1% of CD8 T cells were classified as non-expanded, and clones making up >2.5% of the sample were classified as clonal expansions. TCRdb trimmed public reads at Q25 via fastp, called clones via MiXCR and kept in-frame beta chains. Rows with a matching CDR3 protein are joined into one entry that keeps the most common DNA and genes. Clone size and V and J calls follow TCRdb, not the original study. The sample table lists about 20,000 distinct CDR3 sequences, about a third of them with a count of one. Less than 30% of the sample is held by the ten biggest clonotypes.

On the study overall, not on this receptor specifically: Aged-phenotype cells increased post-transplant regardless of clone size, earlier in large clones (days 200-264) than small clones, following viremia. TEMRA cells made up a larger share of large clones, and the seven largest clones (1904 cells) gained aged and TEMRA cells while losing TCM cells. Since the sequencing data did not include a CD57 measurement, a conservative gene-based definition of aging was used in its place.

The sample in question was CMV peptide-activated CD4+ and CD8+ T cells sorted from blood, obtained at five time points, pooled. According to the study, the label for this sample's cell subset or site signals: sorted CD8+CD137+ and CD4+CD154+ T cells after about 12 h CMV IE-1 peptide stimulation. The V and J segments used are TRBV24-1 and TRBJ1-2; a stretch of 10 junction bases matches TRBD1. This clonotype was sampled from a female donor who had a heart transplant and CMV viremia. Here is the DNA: TGTGCCACCAGTGAGTGGGACAGGGGCGGCTACACCTTC. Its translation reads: CATSEWDRGGYTF.